One and the same sample provided the 20 T cell receptor beta chains below, sequenced in a study of T-cell reconstitution after alpha-beta-depleted transplantation in children. As it was prepared, the TCRbeta library received unique molecular identifiers. TCRdb analysed the PCR reads with MiXCR anew, one entry per CDR3 protein. The table has around 420,000 distinct CDR3 sequences, about 17% seen once. The material sequenced was PBMCs, mostly from graft donor cells, taken 360 days after TCRalphabeta/CD19-depleted stem cell transplant. Receptors originate from a boy under three years old who had a stem cell transplant for Wiskott-Aldrich syndrome, so the T cells may come from the graft donor.

V and J are TRBV4-3 and TRBJ2-3; tentative D call: TRBD2 (6 bases). The CDR3 has 15 amino acids. Germline V gene sequence: CDR1 LGHNA, CDR2 YSLEER. V lost 2 bases, J lost 1 base, and 10 bases lay in between. CDR3 region: CASSQTGVGTDTQYF. Here the CDR3 DNA reads TGCGCCAGCAGCCAAACGGGAGTGGGCACAGATACGCAGTATTTT.

The gene calls are TRBV20-1 and TRBJ1-2; D ambiguous. Trimming cost V 3 bases and J 8 bases, with 28 bases left between them. In germline, CDR1 is DFQATT, CDR2 SNEGSKA (reference sequence). This CDR3 spans 17 amino acids. DNA for the CDR3: TGCAGTGCTAGTCCCTCCAGCCGACCGGGAGCGACGAGAGGCTACACCTTC. This encodes CSASPSSRPGATRGYTF.

The table lists this clonotype with a few counts. The chain employs TRBV25-1 and TRBJ2-3; 9 nucleotides match TRBD1. The trim removed 3 bases at V and 0 bases at J, leaving 10 bases unmatched. Germline CDR1 is MGHDK and CDR2 is SYGVNS. The CDR3 runs 18 residues. This chain's CDR3 is CASSDPRTGENSTDTQYF. CDR3 DNA: TGTGCCAGCAGTGACCCCCGGACAGGGGAAAATAGCACAGATACGCAGTATTTT.

This clonotype has more than one count but fewer than ten. The rearrangement uses TRBV7-9 and TRBJ2-1; D unclear. Germline assignment: CDR1 SEHNR and CDR2 FQNEAQ (reference sequence). CDR3 length: 14 residues. The V end was cut by 2 bases, the J end by 0 bases, with 5 bases between. The CDR3 loop reads CASSLMGSYNEQFF. Written as DNA, the CDR3 is TGTGCCAGCAGCTTAATGGGCTCCTACAATGAGCAGTTCTTC.

This clonotype was recorded many times. The V and J genes are TRBV7-2 and TRBJ2-7; TRBD2 is a possible D gene (6 bases). The V end lost 5 bases, the J end lost 1 base, and 12 bases lay between the germline ends. This CDR3 has 14 amino acids. CDR1 SGHTA and CDR2 FQGNSA come from the germline V gene. The CDR3 spells CASSRLAGSYEQYF. The CDR3 coding sequence is TGTGCCAGCAGCCGACTGGCGGGGTCCTACGAGCAGTACTTC.

This clonotype was counted only a few times. The gene calls are TRBV5-1 and TRBJ2-3, with 13 bases matching TRBD2. Trimming cost V 7 bases and J 4 bases; bases outside gene matches: 12. The CDR3 covers 17 residues. Per the germline V gene, CDR1 is SGHRS and CDR2 is YFSETQ. CDR3 in amino acids: CASRHRTLAGGPDTQYF. DNA for the CDR3: TGCGCCAGCCGACATCGGACACTAGCGGGGGGGCCAGATACGCAGTATTTT.

V gene TRBV7-9 combines with J gene TRBJ2-5, with D possibly TRBD2 on 5 matching bases. Germline values: CDR1 SEHNR, CDR2 FQNEAQ (reference sequence). CDR3 length equals 15 residues. The V end was cut by 5 bases, the J end by 0 bases, with 13 bases between. The CDR3 nucleotides are TGTGCCAGCAGCGTTTCCGGGAACTACCAAGAGACCCAGTACTTC. As protein: CASSVSGNYQETQYF.

The rearrangement uses TRBV20-1 and TRBJ2-5; maybe TRBD1 (6 bases). V was shortened by 3 bases and J by 0 bases, with 11 bases between the two germline ends. The germline V gene encodes CDR1 DFQATT and CDR2 SNEGSKA (reference sequence). The length of the CDR3 is 14 residues. DNA of the CDR3: TGCAGTGCTAGCCCGACAGGCCACCAAGAGACCCAGTACTTC. Its protein product is CSASPTGHQETQYF.

V gene TRBV6-1 combines with J gene TRBJ2-7, with 7 bases fitting TRBD2. This CDR3 has 14 residues. Germline V gives CDR1 MNHNS, CDR2 SASEGT. The ends lost 6 bases at V and 4 bases at J; junction bases unmatched: 9. The CDR3 nucleotides are TGTGCCAGCAGCGTAGCGGGCCCCCTATACGAGCAGTACTTC. This encodes CASSVAGPLYEQYF.

The sample holds one count of this clonotype. This chain joins TRBV4-1 and TRBJ2-5; D is perhaps TRBD1 (5 bases). Between the trimmed V and J ends, which lost 4 bases and 7 bases, there was a span of 16 bases. Germline loops: CDR1 MGHRA, CDR2 YSYEKL. This CDR3 comprises 14 residues. The CDR3 region is CASSPQGPHRTQYF. CDR3 nucleotides: TGCGCCAGCAGCCCGCAGGGCCCCCATCGGACCCAGTACTTC.

The chain links TRBV4-1 to TRBJ2-7; TRBD1 might be the D (6 bases). CDR3 length: 14 amino acids. Germline V gene sequence: CDR1 MGHRA, CDR2 YSYEKL. V lost 0 bases and J lost 4, with 10 bases in between. CDR3 protein: CASSQDGRGYEQYF. The CDR3 DNA reads as TGCGCCAGCAGCCAAGACGGCAGGGGTTACGAGCAGTACTTC.

The chain uses TRBV24-1 and TRBJ2-1, with D hard to call. CDR3 length equals 11 residues. Germline-derived CDR1 and CDR2 are KGHDR and SFDVKD. V lost 9 bases and J 6 bases, leaving 8 bases between the germline ends. CDR3 residues: CATGASNEQFF. CDR3 DNA: TGTGCCACCGGTGCGAGCAATGAGCAGTTCTTC.

This clonotype occurred a few times. Here the CDR3 reads CATDSGGYNEQFF. The CDR3 DNA sequence: TGTGCCACCGATAGCGGGGGGTACAATGAGCAGTTCTTC. The gene calls are TRBV15 and TRBJ2-1; TRBD2 agrees at 10 bases. The V segment lost 8 bases and the J segment 4 bases; nucleotides outside the gene matches: 2. Germline assignment: CDR1 LNHNV and CDR2 YYDKDF (reference sequence). The CDR3 length is 13 residues.

This clonotype appeared a few times. The chain combines TRBV10-2 with TRBJ2-3; TRBD2 agrees at 9 bases. The junction had 15 bases not matched to a gene; V was cut back by 9 bases and J by 5 bases. The CDR3 extends over 16 amino acids. Germline CDR1 is WSHSY and CDR2 is SAAADI. The chain's CDR3 is CASLSPLAGDKDTQYF. CDR3 bases: TGCGCCAGTCTTAGCCCCTTAGCGGGGGACAAAGATACGCAGTATTTT.

This chain connects TRBV24-1 to TRBJ2-3; D is ambiguous. Germline values: CDR1 KGHDR, CDR2 SFDVKD. Trimming shortened V by 0 bases and J by 2 bases, and 11 bases separated the two germline ends. This CDR3 is 16 amino acids long. CDR3 loop: CATSDLKGGITDTQYF. In DNA form, the CDR3 reads TGTGCCACCAGTGATTTGAAGGGCGGAATCACAGATACGCAGTATTTT.

The chain employs TRBV4-3 and TRBJ2-2, with TRBD2 matching 12 bases. V trimming: 1 base; J trimming: 5 bases; junction bases outside the gene matches: 14. This CDR3 contains 20 residues. CDR1 LGHNA and CDR2 YSLEER come from the germline V gene. In DNA form, the CDR3 reads TGCGCCAGCAGCCAAGTGGTTGCGACTAGCGGGAGTTTTTGGACCGGGGAGCTGTTTTTT. Its protein product is CASSQVVATSGSFWTGELFF.

The V call is TRBV18, the J call TRBJ2-1; D might be TRBD1 or TRBD2, each matching 6 bases. The germline gives CDR1 KGHSH, CDR2 LQKENI. V was shortened by 3 bases and J by 2 bases, with 14 bases between the two germline ends. The CDR3 is 16 amino acids. CDR3 loop: CASSPLGGIPYNEQFF. CDR3 sequence (DNA): TGTGCCAGCTCACCGTTGGGGGGCATTCCCTACAATGAGCAGTTCTTC.

This clonotype was detected a few times. The V and J genes are TRBV12-3 or TRBV12-4 and TRBJ2-2; D remains unclear. The ends were cut back, 2 bases at V and 1 base at J, with 8 bases in the middle. CDR3 length equals 15 residues. The CDR3 bases are TGTGCCAGCAGTTTAAAAATTATGAACACCGGGGAGCTGTTTTTT. Protein product: CASSLKIMNTGELFF.

This clonotype showed up just a few times. The V gene is TRBV11-2, the J gene TRBJ2-3; 8 nucleotides line up with TRBD1. The V segment lost 1 base and the J segment 0 bases; nucleotides outside the gene matches: 3. Germline-derived CDR1 and CDR2 are SGHAT and FQNNGV. This CDR3 spans 16 amino acids. The CDR3 sequence: CASSLVYRGSTDTQYF. For the CDR3, the DNA is TGTGCCAGCAGCTTAGTTTACAGGGGGAGCACAGATACGCAGTATTTT.

In its sample, this clonotype was seen a few times. The CDR3 spells CASSLKRLAGAPNTGELFF. For the CDR3, the DNA is TGTGCCAGCAGCTTGAAGAGATTAGCGGGGGCCCCGAACACCGGGGAGCTGTTTTTT. This rearrangement joins TRBV5-6 to TRBJ2-2, with 9 bases matching TRBD2. Trimming cost V 1 base and J 0 bases; bases outside gene matches: 10. CDR1 is SGHDT, CDR2 YYEEEE, per germline. The CDR3 extends over 19 amino acids.